This TCR beta chain was captured by sequencing in a study of cytomegalovirus exposure and HLA in healthy donors. Points from the study as a whole: Researchers counted roughly 160 TCR beta chains as cytomegalovirus-associated.

The PCR employed 60 Vbeta primers together with 13 Jbeta primers. Sequencing was performed with immunoSEQ multiplex PCR; in TCRdb, only in-frame clones are kept and a portion is missing. The table lists some 130,000 clones, 70% to 90% of them singletons. The table lists this clone with a count of one. The antigen is undetermined. The CDR3 covers 15 residues. Germline CDR1 and CDR2: SGDLS and YYNGEE. The junction had 6 bases not matched to a gene; V was cut back by 5 bases and J by 4 bases. This chain links TRBV9 with TRBJ2-3; TRBD1 agrees at 11 bases. The clonotype originates from a man aged 35-49 years in good health and CMV-seronegative. The material sequenced was PBMCs. The CDR3 is CASSGPGQGADTQYF. DNA of the CDR3: TGTGCCAGCAGTGGGCCGGGACAGGGGGCAGATACGCAGTATTTT. The whole variable domain, filled in from reference TRBV9 and TRBJ2-3, reads DSGVTQTPKHLITATGQRVTLRCSPRSGDLSVYWYQQSLDQGLQFLIQYYNGEERAKGNILERFSAQQFPDLHSELNLSSLELGDSALYFCASSGPGQGADTQYFGPGTRLTVL.